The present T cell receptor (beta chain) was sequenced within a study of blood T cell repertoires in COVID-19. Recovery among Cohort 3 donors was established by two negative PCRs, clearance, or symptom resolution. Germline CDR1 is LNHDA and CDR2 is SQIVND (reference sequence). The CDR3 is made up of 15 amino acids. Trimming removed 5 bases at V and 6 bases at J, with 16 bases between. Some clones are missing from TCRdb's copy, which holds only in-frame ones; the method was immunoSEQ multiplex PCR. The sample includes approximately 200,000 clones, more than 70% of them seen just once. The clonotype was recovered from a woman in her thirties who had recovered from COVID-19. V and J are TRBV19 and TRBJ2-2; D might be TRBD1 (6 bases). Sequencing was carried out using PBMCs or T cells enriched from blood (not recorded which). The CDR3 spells CASSLSFTGPGELFF. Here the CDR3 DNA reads TGTGCCAGTAGTCTATCATTCACAGGGCCCGGGGAGCTGTTTTTT.